Listed here are 20 T cell receptor beta chains from one sample, sequenced in a study of CD8+ T cells in alopecia areata (dated by TCRdb to 2016 to 2018). Library generation was performed with the immunoSEQ multiplex PCR assay. For TCR sequencing, RNA was extracted from every sample and reverse transcribed into cDNA to serve as template. Entries here come from immuneACCESS through TCRdb and include only in-frame sequences with V and J called. Some clones fail to appear in such tables; in the studies checked, an unresolved V gene covers under half of the shortfall, and the cause of the remainder is unknown. This sample has roughly 100,000 clones in its table, and around 50% of those were observed once. About 9% of the sample is held by the ten biggest clonotypes. The material sequenced was CD4+ T cells sorted from blood. These receptors were taken from a human donor in good health.

The chain links TRBV2 to TRBJ2-3, with TRBD2 matching over 13 bases. The trim removed 7 bases at V and 11 bases at J, leaving 9 bases unmatched. The CDR3 totals 14 residues. The germline CDR1 and CDR2 sequences are SNHLY and FYNNEI. CDR3 DNA sequence: TGTGCCAGCACGCTCGGACTAGCGGGGGCGCAGCAGTATTTT. It is translated as CASTLGLAGAQQYF.

This sequence joins TRBV19 and TRBJ2-7; weak D call: TRBD1 (6 bases). This CDR3 spans 15 amino acids. CDR1 and CDR2 from the germline V gene are LNHDA and SQIVND (reference sequence). The V gene lost 2 bases and the J gene lost 5 bases, with 16 bases spanning the gap. CDR3 DNA: TGTGCCAGTAGTATACCGGGAAAACAGGGCCACGAGCAGTACTTC. It codes for CASSIPGKQGHEQYF.

The chain is built from TRBV19 and TRBJ2-3, with D maybe TRBD2 (6 bases). Trimming shortened V by 10 bases and J by 2 bases, and 19 bases separated the two germline ends. In germline, CDR1 is LNHDA, CDR2 SQIVND (reference sequence). The CDR3 covers 15 residues. For the CDR3, the DNA is TGTGCCATGTCAAAGACCGGGACTCTCACAGATACGCAGTATTTT. Translating gives CAMSKTGTLTDTQYF.

The CDR3 coding sequence is TGTGCCAGCAGCCAAGACGGGACTAGGGGCACCGGGGAGCTGTTTTTT. This codes for CASSQDGTRGTGELFF. The chain joins TRBV4-2 to TRBJ2-2; 8 bases align to TRBD2. This CDR3 is built from 16 residues. The V gene's germline CDR1 is LGHNA and CDR2 YNFKEQ. V lost 0 bases and J lost 4; bases outside the gene matches: 4.

The chain couples TRBV11-2 to TRBJ1-4; 7 bases fit TRBD1. V lost 2 bases and J lost 7; bases outside the gene matches: 7. Per germline, CDR1 SGHAT and CDR2 FQNNGV. The CDR3 is 15 residues long. CDR3 protein: CASSLWAQGVEKLFF. In nucleotides, the CDR3 is TGTGCCAGCAGCTTATGGGCTCAGGGGGTTGAAAAACTGTTTTTT.

The V gene is TRBV6-5, the J gene TRBJ2-5; 9 nucleotides agree with TRBD2. The germline V gene encodes CDR1 MNHEY and CDR2 SVGAGI. This CDR3 has 15 residues. The ends lost 6 bases at V and 1 base at J; junction bases unmatched: 6. CDR3 sequence reads: CASSRSGGSQETQYF. The CDR3 bases are TGTGCCAGCAGCCGTAGCGGGGGATCCCAAGAGACCCAGTACTTC.

The rearrangement links TRBV2 to TRBJ1-2, with D unresolved. The ends were cut back, 10 bases at V and 2 bases at J, with 11 bases in the middle. This CDR3 region has 12 residues. The V gene's germline CDR1 is SNHLY and CDR2 FYNNEI. The CDR3 region is CAKAKGNYGYTF. The CDR3 nucleotides are TGTGCCAAAGCTAAGGGAAACTATGGCTACACCTTC.

This clone was found a few times. The chain's CDR3 is CASSVGVSGAYNEQFF. The CDR3 coding sequence is TGTGCCAGCAGCGTGGGTGTTAGCGGGGCCTACAATGAGCAGTTCTTC. The chain couples TRBV9 to TRBJ2-1, with TRBD2 matching 8 bases. CDR1 is SGDLS, CDR2 YYNGEE, per germline. With 2 bases clipped from V and 2 bases from J, the junction kept 6 bases outside the gene matches. There are 16 residues in the CDR3.

This clone was detected only a few times. The gene calls are TRBV4-2 and TRBJ2-1; 8 bases align to TRBD1. CDR1 is LGHNA and CDR2 is YNFKEQ in the germline V gene. This CDR3 contains 15 residues. Trimming removed 0 bases from V and 8 bases from J; junction bases left unmatched: 6. For the CDR3, the DNA is TGTGCCAGCAGCCAAGATACGGCAGGGGGCGATGAGCAGTTCTTC. Its protein is CASSQDTAGGDEQFF.

As DNA, the CDR3 is TGTGCCTGGAGTGTTCGTCGTGCTCCGGGACTGGGGGAAAAACTGTTTTTT. This encodes CAWSVRRAPGLGEKLFF. The J gene is TRBJ1-4, the V gene TRBV30; the D gene is possibly TRBD1 (5 bases). The V end lost 0 bases, the J end lost 8 bases, and 22 bases lay between the germline ends. Germline V gene data show CDR1 as GTSNPN and CDR2 as SVGIG (reference sequence). This CDR3 region has 17 residues.

The J gene is TRBJ1-6, the V gene TRBV28; D perhaps matches TRBD1 (6 bases). Trimming removed 7 bases from V and 4 bases from J, with 14 bases in between. CDR3 length equals 15 residues. Germline lookup yields CDR1 MDHEN and CDR2 SYDVKM. This CDR3 is CASKGVALYNSPLHF. Here the CDR3 DNA reads TGTGCCAGCAAGGGGGTAGCCTTGTATAATTCACCCCTCCACTTT.

There are a few counts of this clone. This chain uses TRBV29-1 with TRBJ2-7, with TRBD1 matching over 8 bases. The CDR3 extends over 14 amino acids. Losses at the gene ends were 6 bases for V and 3 bases for J; bases not matched to a gene: 10. Germline CDR1 SQVTM, CDR2 ANQGSEA. The CDR3 DNA is TGCAGCGTGAAAGGACAGGGCCTCGGCTACGAGCAGTACTTC. This gives the protein CSVKGQGLGYEQYF.

The genes are TRBV27 and TRBJ2-3, with TRBD2 as a possible D gene (7 bases). Germline V CDR1 and CDR2: MNHEY, SMNVEV (reference sequence). The CDR3 sequence is 17 residues long. V was cut by 0 bases and J by 4 bases, with 17 bases left in between. CDR3 sequence reads: CASSLSRWGGWPDTQYF. The CDR3 DNA reads as TGTGCCAGCAGTTTATCCAGGTGGGGGGGCTGGCCAGATACGCAGTATTTT.

This clone was counted a few times. The V call is TRBV18, the J call TRBJ2-5; D is uncertain. The CDR3 loop spans 15 amino acids. Germline-derived CDR1 and CDR2 are KGHSH and LQKENI. Trimming pared 4 bases from V and 4 bases from J, leaving 16 bases between. The CDR3 DNA reads as TGTGCCAGCTCACGCGATCTAGGGTCGCCAGAGACCCAGTACTTC. Amino acid sequence: CASSRDLGSPETQYF.

This chain links TRBV27 with TRBJ1-6; 9 bases agree with TRBD1. This CDR3 spans 18 amino acids. Germline CDR1 is MNHEY and CDR2 is SMNVEV (reference sequence). Losses at the gene ends were 1 base for V and 10 bases for J; bases not matched to a gene: 14. The CDR3 nucleotides read TGTGCCAGCAGTTTATGGGGACAGGGTGGAGGAGGTCGGTCACCCCTCCACTTT. Amino acids: CASSLWGQGGGGRSPLHF.

This clone has a single count. The V call is TRBV12-1, the J call TRBJ2-7; the table assigns TRBD2, which was not confirmed against the DNA. TRBV12-1 is an annotated pseudogene. The CDR3 runs to 17 residues. The CDR3 loop is CASSPTSGGRLSHEQYF. For the CDR3, the DNA is TGTGCCAGCAGCCCGACTAGCGGGGGACGGTTGAGTCACGAGCAGTACTTC.

J is TRBJ2-1 and V is TRBV7-2, with D possibly being TRBD2 (7 bases). This CDR3 comprises 18 residues. Looked up from germline, CDR1 is SGHTA and CDR2 is FQGNSA. Trimming took 5 bases from V and 5 from J, leaving 25 bases between them. The CDR3 is CASSPTSWGLADHNEQFF. CDR3 in DNA: TGTGCCAGCAGCCCCACCTCCTGGGGGCTAGCGGACCACAATGAGCAGTTCTTC.

V is TRBV5-1 and J is TRBJ2-3; 9 bases are shared with TRBD2. Germline V gene sequence: CDR1 SGHRS, CDR2 YFSETQ. V shed 3 bases and J 1 base; nucleotides not matched to a gene: 3. CDR3 length: 15 residues. The CDR3 reads CASSSLAGRTDTQYF. For the CDR3, the DNA is TGCGCCAGCAGCTCTCTAGCGGGGCGCACAGATACGCAGTATTTT.

The chain couples TRBV29-1 to TRBJ2-3; D gene uncertain. The CDR3 sequence is 11 residues long. Germline values: CDR1 SQVTM, CDR2 ANQGSEA. Trimming removed 8 bases from V and 4 bases from J, with 10 bases in between. CDR3 sequence reads: CSSRVPDTQYF. The DNA of the CDR3 is TGCAGCTCCCGGGTCCCAGATACGCAGTATTTT.

The rearrangement links TRBV5-4 to TRBJ1-2; 7 nucleotides match TRBD1. V lost 4 bases and J lost 2; bases outside the gene matches: 8. CDR3 length: 15 residues. Germline V gene sequence: CDR1 SGHNT, CDR2 YYREEE (reference sequence). The DNA for the CDR3 is TGTGCCAGCAGCACCTACAGGGGCCCGAACTATGGCTACACCTTC. Encoded protein: CASSTYRGPNYGYTF.